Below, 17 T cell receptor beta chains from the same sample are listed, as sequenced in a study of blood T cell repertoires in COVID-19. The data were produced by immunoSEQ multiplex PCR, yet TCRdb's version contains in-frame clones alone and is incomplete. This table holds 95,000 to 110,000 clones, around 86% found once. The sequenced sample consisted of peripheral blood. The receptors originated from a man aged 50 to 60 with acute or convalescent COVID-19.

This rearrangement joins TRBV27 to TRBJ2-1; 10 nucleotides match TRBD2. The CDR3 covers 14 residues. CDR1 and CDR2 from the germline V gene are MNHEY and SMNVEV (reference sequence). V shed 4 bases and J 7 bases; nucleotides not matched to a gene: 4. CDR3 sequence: CASSSPSGGNEQFF. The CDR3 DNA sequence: TGTGCCAGCAGTTCTCCTAGCGGGGGAAATGAGCAGTTCTTC.

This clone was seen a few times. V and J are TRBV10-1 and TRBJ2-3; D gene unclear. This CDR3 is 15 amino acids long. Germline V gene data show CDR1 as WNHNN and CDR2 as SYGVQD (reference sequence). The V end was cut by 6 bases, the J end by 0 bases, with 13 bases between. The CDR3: CASRRGSDSTDTQYF. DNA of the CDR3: TGCGCCAGCAGACGAGGAAGCGATAGCACAGATACGCAGTATTTT.

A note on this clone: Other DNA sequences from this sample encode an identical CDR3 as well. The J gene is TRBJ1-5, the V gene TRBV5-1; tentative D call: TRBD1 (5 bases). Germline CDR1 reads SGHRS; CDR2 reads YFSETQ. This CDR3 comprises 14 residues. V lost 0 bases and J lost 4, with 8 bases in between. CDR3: CASSLVGGNQPQHF. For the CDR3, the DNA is TGCGCCAGCAGCTTGGTGGGGGGAAATCAGCCCCAGCATTTT.

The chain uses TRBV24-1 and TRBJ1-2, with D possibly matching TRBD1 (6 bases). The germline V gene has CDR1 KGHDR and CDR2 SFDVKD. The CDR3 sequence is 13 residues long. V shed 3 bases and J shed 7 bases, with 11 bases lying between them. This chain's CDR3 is CATSDGGLPGYTF. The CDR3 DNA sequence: TGTGCCACCAGTGATGGGGGCCTTCCTGGCTACACCTTC.

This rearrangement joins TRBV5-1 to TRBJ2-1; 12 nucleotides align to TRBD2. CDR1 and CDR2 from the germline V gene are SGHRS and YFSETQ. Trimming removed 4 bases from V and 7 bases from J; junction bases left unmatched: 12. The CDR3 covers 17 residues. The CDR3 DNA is TGCGCCAGCAGCGGCGGGACTAGCGGGCTCCCCTCGAATGAGCAGTTCTTC. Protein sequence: CASSGGTSGLPSNEQFF.

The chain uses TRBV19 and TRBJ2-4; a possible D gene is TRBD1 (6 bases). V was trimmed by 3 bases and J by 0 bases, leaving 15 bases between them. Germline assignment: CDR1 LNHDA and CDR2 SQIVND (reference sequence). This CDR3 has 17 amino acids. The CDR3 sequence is CASSIGRGSLAKNIQYF. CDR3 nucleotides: TGTGCCAGTAGTATCGGAAGGGGGTCACTAGCCAAAAACATTCAGTACTTC. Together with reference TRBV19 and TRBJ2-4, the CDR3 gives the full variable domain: DGGITQSPKYLFRKEGQNVTLSCEQNLNHDAMYWYRQDPGQGLRLIYYSQIVNDFQKGDIAEGYSVSREKKESFPLTVTSAQKNPTAFYLCASSIGRGSLAKNIQYFGAGTRLSVL.

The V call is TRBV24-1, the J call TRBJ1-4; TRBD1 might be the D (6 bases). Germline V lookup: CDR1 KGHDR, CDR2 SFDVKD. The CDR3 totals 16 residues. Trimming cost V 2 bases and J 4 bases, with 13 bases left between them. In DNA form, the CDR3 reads TGTGCCACCAGTGATTCGGAGAGACAGGTTAATGAAAAACTGTTTTTT. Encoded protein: CATSDSERQVNEKLFF.

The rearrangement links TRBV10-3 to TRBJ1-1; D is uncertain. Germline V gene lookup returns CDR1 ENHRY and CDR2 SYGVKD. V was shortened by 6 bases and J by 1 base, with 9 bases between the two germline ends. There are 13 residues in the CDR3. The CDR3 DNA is TGTGCCATCAGCCGAGACACGAACACTGAAGCTTTCTTT. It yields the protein CAISRDTNTEAFF.

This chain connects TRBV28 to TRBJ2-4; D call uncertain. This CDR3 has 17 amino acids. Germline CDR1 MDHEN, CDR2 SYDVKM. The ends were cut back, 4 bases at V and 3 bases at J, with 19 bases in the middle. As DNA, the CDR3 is TGTGCCAGCAGTTCTCTCTCGGTAGTATCTAACAAAAACATTCAGTACTTC. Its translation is CASSSLSVVSNKNIQYF.

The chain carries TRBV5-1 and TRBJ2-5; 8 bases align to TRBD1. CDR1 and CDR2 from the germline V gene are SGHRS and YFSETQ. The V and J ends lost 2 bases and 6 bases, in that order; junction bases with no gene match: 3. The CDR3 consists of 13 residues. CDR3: CASSFDRGQTQYF. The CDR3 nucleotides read TGCGCCAGCAGCTTCGACAGGGGCCAGACCCAGTACTTC.

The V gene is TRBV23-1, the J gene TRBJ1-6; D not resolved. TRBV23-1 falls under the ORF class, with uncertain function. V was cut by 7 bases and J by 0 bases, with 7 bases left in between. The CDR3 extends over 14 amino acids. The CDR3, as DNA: TGCGCCAGCATTAACATCTCCTATAATTCACCCCTCCACTTT. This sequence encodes CASINISYNSPLHF.

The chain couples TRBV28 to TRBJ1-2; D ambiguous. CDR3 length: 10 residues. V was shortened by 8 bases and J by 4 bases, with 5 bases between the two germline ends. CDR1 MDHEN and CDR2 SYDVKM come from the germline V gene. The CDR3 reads CASGSYGYTF. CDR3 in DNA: TGTGCCAGCGGCTCCTATGGCTACACCTTC.

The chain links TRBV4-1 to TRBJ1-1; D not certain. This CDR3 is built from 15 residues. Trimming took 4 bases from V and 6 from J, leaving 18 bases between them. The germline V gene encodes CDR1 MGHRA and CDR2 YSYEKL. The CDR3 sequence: CASSPEANSVSEAFF. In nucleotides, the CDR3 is TGCGCCAGCAGCCCCGAAGCAAACAGTGTCTCTGAAGCTTTCTTT.

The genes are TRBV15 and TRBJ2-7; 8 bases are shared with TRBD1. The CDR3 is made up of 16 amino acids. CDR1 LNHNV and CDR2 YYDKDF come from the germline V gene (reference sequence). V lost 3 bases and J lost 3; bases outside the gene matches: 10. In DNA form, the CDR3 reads TGTGCCACCAGCAGTGCCCGCTCGACAGGGGTCTACGAGCAGTACTTC. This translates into CATSSARSTGVYEQYF.

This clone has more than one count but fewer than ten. CDR3 loop: CASSYGGRTDTQYF. The DNA for the CDR3 is TGTGCCAGCAGTTATGGAGGGCGAACAGATACGCAGTATTTT. V usage is TRBV6-5 and J usage is TRBJ2-3; D is possibly TRBD2 (6 bases). CDR1 is MNHEY and CDR2 is SVGAGI in the germline V gene. This CDR3 comprises 14 residues. Trimming took 3 bases from V and 3 from J, leaving 10 bases between them.

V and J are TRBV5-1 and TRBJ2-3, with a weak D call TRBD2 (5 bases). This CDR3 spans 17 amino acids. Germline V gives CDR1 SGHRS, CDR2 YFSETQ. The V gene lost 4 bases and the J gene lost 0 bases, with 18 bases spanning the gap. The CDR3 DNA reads TGCGCCAGCAGCCCCTCCCGAGGGCCCGCTAGCACAGATACGCAGTATTTT. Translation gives CASSPSRGPASTDTQYF.

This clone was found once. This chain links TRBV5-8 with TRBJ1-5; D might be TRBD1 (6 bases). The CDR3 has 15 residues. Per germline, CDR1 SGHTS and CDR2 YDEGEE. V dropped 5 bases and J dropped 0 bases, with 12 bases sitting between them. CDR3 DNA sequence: TGTGCCAGCAGACCGAGGGGGACTAGCAATCAGCCCCAGCATTTT. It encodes CASRPRGTSNQPQHF.